Listed here is a single T cell receptor (beta chain). The antigen remains undetermined. The CDR3 runs 13 residues. With 0 bases removed from V and 6 bases from J, the gap between germline ends came to 9 bases. Germline CDR1 is SGDLS and CDR2 is YYNGEE. This entry belongs to a study of Ad26.COV2.S vaccination and SARS-CoV-2 variants. General observations from the study: Estimates derived from TCR breadth and depth analyses may have underestimated total T cell responses. Vaccinees displayed broader spike-specific TCR repertoires than placebo recipients. For non-spike TCRs, breadth in vaccine recipients resembled that in placebo recipients. Reportedly, spike-specific CD8+ and CD4+ T cell responses achieved substantial breadth once vaccination had taken place.

Profiled with immunoSEQ multiplex PCR; TCRdb holds only in-frame clones, not every one. The sample yields some 350,000 clones, 92% seen once. Sequenced here: peripheral blood, sampled after recovery from COVID-19. This TCR came from a human donor who had recovered from COVID-19. The rearrangement joins TRBV9 to TRBJ1-1; TRBD1 might be the D (6 bases). CDR3 sequence (DNA): TGTGCCAGCAGCGTAGAAGGGGGGGCTGAAGCTTTCTTT. Protein product: CASSVEGGAEAFF.